This T cell receptor (beta chain) was documented in a study of identical twins. TCRdb re-called the 5' RACE reads with MiXCR, one entry per CDR3 protein. The table lists under 1 million distinct CDR3 sequences, roughly 12% of them singletons. This CDR3 region has 17 residues. Germline V gene lookup returns CDR1 KGHDR and CDR2 SFDVKD. With V trimmed by 4 bases and J by 2 bases, 9 bases remained unmatched. This same sample was also part of a study on yellow fever vaccine responses in identical twins.

J is TRBJ2-3 and V is TRBV24-1; the match to TRBD2 covers 9 bases. The receptor's source is a woman under 30 in good health. The sample taken for sequencing was PBMCs. CDR3 in DNA: TGTGCCACCAGTGACACGGGGAGCGGGGGGCTCACAGATACGCAGTATTTT. Protein sequence: CATSDTGSGGLTDTQYF.